The clone carrying this T cell receptor (beta chain) was counted a single time. Per the original data handling: Estimation of nucleated cell counts relied on the amplification of reference gene primers. Libraries were prepared by immunoSEQ multiplex PCR; TCRdb keeps only in-frame clonotypes and omits some of them. That table gives V, J and clone size, and the DNA gave D and trimming. This sample has fewer than 600,000 clones, with approximately 89% found just once. This sample was taken from a study of blood T cell repertoires in COVID-19. Across the study: Acute-phase and convalescent COVID-19 samples originated in the United States, Italy and Spain.

The CDR3 covers 14 residues. Trimming removed 4 bases at V and 3 bases at J, with 11 bases between. The germline gives CDR1 LGHDT, CDR2 YNNKEL (reference sequence). Those enrolled in Seattle joined during active infection and were followed longitudinally afterward. The chain combines TRBV3-1 (or the pseudogene TRBV3-2) with TRBJ2-3, with D perhaps TRBD1 (6 bases). Sequencing was carried out using peripheral blood. This receptor was identified in a man aged 18 to 35 with COVID-19, enrolled during active disease. CDR3: CASSRRGQTDTQYF. The CDR3 region has the DNA TGTGCCAGCAGCCGCCGCGGACAGACAGATACGCAGTATTTT.